This entry lists 8 T cell receptor beta chains sequenced from one sample in a study of cytomegalovirus exposure and HLA in healthy donors. Use of 60 Vbeta and 13 Jbeta primers characterized the PCR. Sequencing was performed with immunoSEQ multiplex PCR; in TCRdb, only in-frame clones are kept and a portion is missing. The sample gives more than 100,000 clones, 50% to 65% of which show up once; about 9.1% is in the top ten. Sequencing input: PBMCs. The receptor source for this set is a man between 40 and 49 years old in good health and CMV-seropositive.

The chain carries TRBV2 and TRBJ2-5, with 9 nucleotides matching TRBD2. The CDR3 consists of 16 residues. The V segment lost 6 bases and the J segment 5 bases; nucleotides outside the gene matches: 13. The germline gives CDR1 SNHLY, CDR2 FYNNEI. The CDR3 bases are TGTGCCAGCAGGGCCTTCAGACTAGCGGACAAGGAGACCCAGTACTTC. This encodes CASRAFRLADKETQYF.

The V gene is TRBV19, the J gene TRBJ2-7; D possibly corresponds to TRBD2 (5 bases). This CDR3 region has 14 residues. V was trimmed by 3 bases and J by 3 bases, leaving 12 bases between them. Germline V gene data show CDR1 as LNHDA and CDR2 as SQIVND (reference sequence). The chain's CDR3 is CASSIWTFSYEQYF. As DNA, the CDR3 is TGTGCCAGTAGTATTTGGACTTTCAGCTACGAGCAGTACTTC.

The chain is built from TRBV6-5 and TRBJ2-3; 8 bases fit TRBD2. Germline assignment: CDR1 MNHEY and CDR2 SVGAGI. V lost 3 bases and J lost 6; bases outside the gene matches: 11. This CDR3 spans 16 amino acids. The CDR3 sequence: CASSYGGGGGGDTQYF. CDR3 coding DNA: TGTGCCAGCAGTTATGGAGGCGGGGGCGGGGGGGATACGCAGTATTTT.

The rearrangement uses TRBV10-3 and TRBJ2-7; 7 nucleotides match TRBD1. This CDR3 is 14 amino acids long. With 6 bases clipped from V and 2 bases from J, the junction kept 7 bases outside the gene matches. Germline assignment: CDR1 ENHRY and CDR2 SYGVKD. CDR3 in DNA: TGTGCCATCAGCCGACAGGGCCCGGCCTACGAGCAGTACTTC. Residues: CAISRQGPAYEQYF.

This clone came up once. The chain carries TRBV5-6 and TRBJ2-4, with TRBD2 matching 10 bases. V lost 3 bases to trimming and J lost 2 bases; unmatched junction nucleotides: 2. In germline, CDR1 is SGHDT, CDR2 YYEEEE. This CDR3 is built from 15 residues. CDR3 sequence reads: CASSSSGGSKNIQYF. CDR3 in DNA: TGTGCCAGCAGCTCTAGCGGGGGTTCCAAAAACATTCAGTACTTC.

The J gene is TRBJ2-7, the V gene TRBV5-4, with a tentative D call TRBD1 (7 bases). The CDR3 sequence is 15 residues long. The V gene lost 3 bases and the J gene lost 3 bases, with 16 bases spanning the gap. Per germline, CDR1 SGHNT and CDR2 YYREEE (reference sequence). The CDR3 reads CASSSGGRFLYEQYF. CDR3 nucleotides: TGTGCCAGCAGCTCAGGGGGGAGATTCCTCTACGAGCAGTACTTC. Using reference TRBV5-4 and TRBJ2-7 for the parts outside the CDR3, the full variable domain is ETGVTQSPTHLIKTRGQQVTLRCSSQSGHNTVSWYQQALGQGPQFIFQYYREEENGRGNFPPRFSGLQFPNYSSELNVNALELDDSALYLCASSSGGRFLYEQYFGPGTRLTVT.

This chain connects TRBV5-4 to TRBJ2-5; D perhaps matches TRBD1 (6 bases). The germline V gene encodes CDR1 SGHNT and CDR2 YYREEE (reference sequence). The CDR3 length is 14 residues. V was trimmed by 4 bases and J by 1 base, leaving 11 bases between them. CDR3 protein: CASSPWGPQETQYF. For the CDR3, the DNA is TGTGCCAGCAGCCCCTGGGGGCCCCAAGAGACCCAGTACTTC. The full variable domain, completed using reference TRBV5-4 and TRBJ2-5, is ETGVTQSPTHLIKTRGQQVTLRCSSQSGHNTVSWYQQALGQGPQFIFQYYREEENGRGNFPPRFSGLQFPNYSSELNVNALELDDSALYLCASSPWGPQETQYFGPGTRLLVL.

V usage is TRBV7-9 and J usage is TRBJ1-5; D remains unclear. The CDR3 covers 17 residues. Trimming cost V 1 base and J 2 bases, with 15 bases left between them. CDR1 and CDR2 from the germline V gene are SEHNR and FQNEAQ (reference sequence). In DNA form, the CDR3 reads TGTGCCAGCAGCTTAGGTTGGCCCCGGGATCGCAATCAGCCCCAGCATTTT. Translation gives CASSLGWPRDRNQPQHF.